Here is one TCR beta chain with its context. Germline V gene data show CDR1 as LNHDA and CDR2 as SQIVND (reference sequence). V was clipped by 0 bases and J by 0 bases, with 11 bases between them. This CDR3 is built from 16 residues. The data originate from a study of blood T cell repertoires in COVID-19. On the study more broadly: Sites in the United States, Italy and Spain provided acute and convalescent COVID-19 samples.

Per the original data handling: Amplified reference gene primers provided the basis for estimating nucleated cell counts. Profiling relied on immunoSEQ multiplex PCR, and the TCRdb table lists in-frame clones only, not all of them. V, J and clone size are taken as reported in that table, and D and trimming were inferred from the DNA itself. The data hold 75,000 to 85,000 clones, with around 82% observed a single time. The gene calls are TRBV19 and TRBJ1-1, with D unresolved. Material: peripheral blood. The TCR comes from a human donor in a cohort sampled during active COVID-19. In DNA, the CDR3 is TGTGCCAGTAGTATAGATCTCACTGAATTGAACACTGAAGCTTTCTTT. Its translation is CASSIDLTELNTEAFF.